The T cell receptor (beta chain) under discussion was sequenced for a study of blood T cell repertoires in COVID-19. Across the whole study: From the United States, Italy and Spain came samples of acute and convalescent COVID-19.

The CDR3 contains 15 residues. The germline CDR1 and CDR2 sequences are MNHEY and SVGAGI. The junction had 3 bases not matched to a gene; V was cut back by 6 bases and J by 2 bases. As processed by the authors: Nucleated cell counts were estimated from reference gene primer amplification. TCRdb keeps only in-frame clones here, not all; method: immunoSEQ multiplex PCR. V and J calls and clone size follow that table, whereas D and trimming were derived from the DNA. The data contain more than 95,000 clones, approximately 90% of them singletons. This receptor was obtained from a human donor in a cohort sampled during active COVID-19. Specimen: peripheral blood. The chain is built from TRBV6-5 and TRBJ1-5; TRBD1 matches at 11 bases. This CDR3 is CASRGQGAGNQPQHF. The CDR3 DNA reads TGTGCCAGCAGAGGACAGGGGGCCGGCAATCAGCCCCAGCATTTT.